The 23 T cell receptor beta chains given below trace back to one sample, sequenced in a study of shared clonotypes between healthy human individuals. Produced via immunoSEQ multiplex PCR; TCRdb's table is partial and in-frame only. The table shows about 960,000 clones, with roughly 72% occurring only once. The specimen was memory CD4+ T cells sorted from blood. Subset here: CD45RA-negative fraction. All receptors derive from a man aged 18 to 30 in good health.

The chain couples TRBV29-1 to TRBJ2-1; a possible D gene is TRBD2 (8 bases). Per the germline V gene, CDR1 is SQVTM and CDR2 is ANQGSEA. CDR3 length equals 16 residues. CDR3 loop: CTSLLAGQNSYNEQFF. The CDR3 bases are TGCACCTCGTTGTTAGCGGGACAGAACTCCTACAATGAGCAGTTCTTC.

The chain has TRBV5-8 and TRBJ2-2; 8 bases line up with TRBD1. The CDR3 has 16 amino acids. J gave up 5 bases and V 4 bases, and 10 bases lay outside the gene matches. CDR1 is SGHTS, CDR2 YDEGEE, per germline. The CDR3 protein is CASSPWTGYRTGELFF. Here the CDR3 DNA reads TGTGCCAGCAGCCCCTGGACAGGGTATCGAACCGGGGAGCTGTTTTTT.

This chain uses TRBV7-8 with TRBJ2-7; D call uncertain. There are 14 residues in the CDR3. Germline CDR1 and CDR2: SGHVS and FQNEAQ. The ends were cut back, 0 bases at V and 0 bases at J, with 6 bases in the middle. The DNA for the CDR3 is TGTGCCAGCAGCTTAGCAGTGGGCTCCTACGAGCAGTACTTC. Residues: CASSLAVGSYEQYF.

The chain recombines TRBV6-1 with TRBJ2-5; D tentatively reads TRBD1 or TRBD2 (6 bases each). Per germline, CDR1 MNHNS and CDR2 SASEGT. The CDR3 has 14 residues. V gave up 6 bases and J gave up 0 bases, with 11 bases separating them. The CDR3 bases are TGTGCCAGCAGGCGAAGGGGGGACCAAGAGACCCAGTACTTC. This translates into CASRRRGDQETQYF.

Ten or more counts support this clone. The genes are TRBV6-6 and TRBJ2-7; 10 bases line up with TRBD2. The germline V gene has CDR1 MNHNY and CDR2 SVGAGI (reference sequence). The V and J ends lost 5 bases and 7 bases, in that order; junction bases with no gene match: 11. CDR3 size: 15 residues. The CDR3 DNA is TGTGCCAGCAGTCCTCGCGGTAGCGGGGGGTGGGAGCAGTACTTC. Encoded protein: CASSPRGSGGWEQYF.

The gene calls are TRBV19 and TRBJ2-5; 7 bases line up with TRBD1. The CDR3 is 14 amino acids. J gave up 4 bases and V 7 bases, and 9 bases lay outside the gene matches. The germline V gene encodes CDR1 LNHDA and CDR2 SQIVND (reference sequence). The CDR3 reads CASNSDRTGETQYF. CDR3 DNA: TGTGCCAGTAACTCGGACAGGACAGGAGAGACCCAGTACTTC.

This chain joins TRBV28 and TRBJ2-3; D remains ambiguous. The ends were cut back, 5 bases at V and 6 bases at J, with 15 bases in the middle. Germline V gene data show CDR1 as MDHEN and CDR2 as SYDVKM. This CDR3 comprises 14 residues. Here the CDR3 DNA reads TGTGCCAGCAGTCCTCGGACCCCTGGGGATACGCAGTATTTT. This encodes CASSPRTPGDTQYF.

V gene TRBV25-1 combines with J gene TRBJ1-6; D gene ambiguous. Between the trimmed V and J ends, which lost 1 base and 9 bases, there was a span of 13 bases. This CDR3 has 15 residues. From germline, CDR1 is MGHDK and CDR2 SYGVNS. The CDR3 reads CASSESISLLSPLHF. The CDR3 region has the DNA TGTGCCAGCAGTGAATCGATTTCTCTCCTTTCACCCCTCCACTTT.

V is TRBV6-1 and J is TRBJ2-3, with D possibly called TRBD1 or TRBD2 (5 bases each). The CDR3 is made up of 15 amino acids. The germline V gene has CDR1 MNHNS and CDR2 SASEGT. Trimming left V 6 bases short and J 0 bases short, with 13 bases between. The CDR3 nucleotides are TGTGCCAGCAGCCTGGACGGGGCTAGCACAGATACGCAGTATTTT. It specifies CASSLDGASTDTQYF.

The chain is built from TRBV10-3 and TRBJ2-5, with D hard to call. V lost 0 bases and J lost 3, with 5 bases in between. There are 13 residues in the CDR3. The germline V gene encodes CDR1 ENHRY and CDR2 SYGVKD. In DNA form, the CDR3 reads TGTGCCATCAGTGAGTCGGCCAAAGAGACCCAGTACTTC. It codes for CAISESAKETQYF.

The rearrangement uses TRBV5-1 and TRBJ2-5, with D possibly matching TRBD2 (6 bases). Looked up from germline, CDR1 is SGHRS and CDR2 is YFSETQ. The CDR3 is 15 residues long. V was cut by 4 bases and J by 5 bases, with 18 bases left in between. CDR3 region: CASSRLATSPETQYF. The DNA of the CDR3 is TGCGCCAGCAGCCGCCTAGCGACCTCCCCGGAGACCCAGTACTTC.

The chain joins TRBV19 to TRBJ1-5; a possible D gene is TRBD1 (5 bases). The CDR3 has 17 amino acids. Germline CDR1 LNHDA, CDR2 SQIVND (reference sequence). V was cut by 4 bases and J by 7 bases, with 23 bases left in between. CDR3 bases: TGTGCCAGTAGTACTCCACGAGGTGAGAGGGGTGAGCAGCCCCAGCATTTT. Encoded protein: CASSTPRGERGEQPQHF.

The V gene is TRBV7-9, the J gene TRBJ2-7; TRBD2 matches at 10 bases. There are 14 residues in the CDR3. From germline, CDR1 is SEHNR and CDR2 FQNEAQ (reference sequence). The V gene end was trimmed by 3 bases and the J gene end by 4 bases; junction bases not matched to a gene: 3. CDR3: CASSFSGGKYEQYF. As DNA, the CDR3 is TGTGCCAGCAGCTTTAGCGGGGGGAAGTACGAGCAGTACTTC.

This CDR3 reads CASSLPVRGESSYEQYF. CDR3 DNA: TGCGCCAGCAGCCTCCCGGTGCGGGGAGAAAGCTCCTACGAGCAGTACTTC. The rearrangement joins TRBV4-1 to TRBJ2-7; D perhaps matches TRBD2 (6 bases). V lost 4 bases and J 0 bases, leaving 19 bases between the germline ends. Germline V gene data show CDR1 as MGHRA and CDR2 as YSYEKL. This CDR3 contains 17 residues.

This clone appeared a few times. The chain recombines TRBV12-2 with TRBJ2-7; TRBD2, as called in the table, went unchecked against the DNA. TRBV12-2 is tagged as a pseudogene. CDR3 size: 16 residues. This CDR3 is CASRFGNGLAAYEQYF. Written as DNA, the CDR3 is TGTGCAAGTCGCTTTGGAAACGGACTAGCGGCCTACGAGCAGTACTTC.

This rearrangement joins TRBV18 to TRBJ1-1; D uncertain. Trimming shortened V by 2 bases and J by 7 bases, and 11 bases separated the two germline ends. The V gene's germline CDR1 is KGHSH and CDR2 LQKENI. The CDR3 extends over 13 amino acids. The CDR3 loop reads CASSPRLAIEAFF. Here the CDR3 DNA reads TGTGCCAGCTCACCAAGGCTGGCGATTGAAGCTTTCTTT.

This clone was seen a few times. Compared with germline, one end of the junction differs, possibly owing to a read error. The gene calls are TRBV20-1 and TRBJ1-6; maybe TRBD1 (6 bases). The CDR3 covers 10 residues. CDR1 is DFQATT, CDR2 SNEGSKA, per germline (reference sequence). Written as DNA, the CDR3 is TGCAGTGCTAGGCCGGACAGAGACTACTTT. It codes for CSARPDRDYF.

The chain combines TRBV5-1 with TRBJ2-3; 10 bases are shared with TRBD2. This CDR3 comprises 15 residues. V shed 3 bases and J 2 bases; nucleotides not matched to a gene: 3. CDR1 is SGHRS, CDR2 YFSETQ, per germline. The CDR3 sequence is CASSSLAGDTDTQYF. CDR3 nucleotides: TGCGCCAGCAGCTCTCTAGCGGGGGACACAGATACGCAGTATTTT.

The CDR3 DNA is TGTGCCAGTAGTGACCGGGGAGGTCGGGTTGAGACCCAGTACTTC. Translation gives CASSDRGGRVETQYF. The chain links TRBV19 to TRBJ2-5; perhaps TRBD2 as D (6 bases). CDR3 length: 15 amino acids. V was pared by 5 bases and J by 5 bases, with 18 bases between. The germline gives CDR1 LNHDA, CDR2 SQIVND (reference sequence).

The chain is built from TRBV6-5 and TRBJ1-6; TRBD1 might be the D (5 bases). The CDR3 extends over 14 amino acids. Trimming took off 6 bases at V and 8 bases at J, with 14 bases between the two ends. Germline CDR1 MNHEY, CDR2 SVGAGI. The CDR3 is CASSGTPGDSPLHF. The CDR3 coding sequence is TGTGCCAGCAGCGGGACCCCGGGAGATTCACCCCTCCACTTT.

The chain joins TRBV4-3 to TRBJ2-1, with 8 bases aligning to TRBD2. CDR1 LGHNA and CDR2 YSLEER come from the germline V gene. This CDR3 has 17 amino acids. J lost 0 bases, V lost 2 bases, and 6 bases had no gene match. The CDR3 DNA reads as TGCGCCAGCAGCCAACGAGCGGGAGAGAGCTCCTACAATGAGCAGTTCTTC. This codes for CASSQRAGESSYNEQFF.

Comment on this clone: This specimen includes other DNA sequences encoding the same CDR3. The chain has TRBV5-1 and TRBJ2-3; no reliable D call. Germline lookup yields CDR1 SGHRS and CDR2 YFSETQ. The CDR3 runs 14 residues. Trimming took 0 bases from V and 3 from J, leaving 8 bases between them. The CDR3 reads CASSLAASTDTQYF. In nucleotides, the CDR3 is TGCGCCAGCAGCTTGGCTGCGAGTACAGATACGCAGTATTTT.

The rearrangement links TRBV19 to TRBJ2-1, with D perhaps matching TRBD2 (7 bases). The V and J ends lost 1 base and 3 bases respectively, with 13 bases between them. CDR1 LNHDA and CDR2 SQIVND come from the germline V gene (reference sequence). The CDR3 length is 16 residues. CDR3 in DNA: TGTGCCAGTAGTATAGGGAGGGGGAGGGTCTACAATGAGCAGTTCTTC. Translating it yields CASSIGRGRVYNEQFF.